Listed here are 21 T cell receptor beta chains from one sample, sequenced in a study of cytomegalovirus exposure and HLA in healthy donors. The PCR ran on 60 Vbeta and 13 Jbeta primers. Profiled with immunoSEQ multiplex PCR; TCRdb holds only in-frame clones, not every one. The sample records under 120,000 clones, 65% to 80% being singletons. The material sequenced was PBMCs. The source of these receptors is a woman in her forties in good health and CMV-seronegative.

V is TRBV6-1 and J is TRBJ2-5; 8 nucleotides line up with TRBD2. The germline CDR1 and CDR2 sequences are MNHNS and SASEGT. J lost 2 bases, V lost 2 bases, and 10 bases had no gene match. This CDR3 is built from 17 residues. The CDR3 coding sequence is TGTGCCAGCAGTGAACCAGTTAGCGGGACTCCGCAAGAGACCCAGTACTTC. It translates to CASSEPVSGTPQETQYF.

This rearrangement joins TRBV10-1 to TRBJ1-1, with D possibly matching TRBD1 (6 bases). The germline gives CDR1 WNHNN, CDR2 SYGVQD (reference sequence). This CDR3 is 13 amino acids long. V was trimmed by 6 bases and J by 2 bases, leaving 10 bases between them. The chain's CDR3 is CASSRDTNTEAFF. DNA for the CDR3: TGCGCCAGCAGCCGGGACACAAACACTGAAGCTTTCTTT.

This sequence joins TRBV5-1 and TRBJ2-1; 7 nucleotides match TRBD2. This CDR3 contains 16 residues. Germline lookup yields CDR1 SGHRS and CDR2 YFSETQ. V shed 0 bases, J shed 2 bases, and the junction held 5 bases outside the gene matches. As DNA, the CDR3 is TGCGCCAGCAGCTTGGCTTCTAGCGGTCCCTACAATGAGCAGTTCTTC. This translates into CASSLASSGPYNEQFF. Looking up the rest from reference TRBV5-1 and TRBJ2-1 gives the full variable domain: KAGVTQTPRYLIKTRGQQVTLSCSPISGHRSVSWYQQTPGQGLQFLFEYFSETQRNKGNFPGRFSGRQFSNSRSEMNVSTLELGDSALYLCASSLASSGPYNEQFFGPGTRLTVL.

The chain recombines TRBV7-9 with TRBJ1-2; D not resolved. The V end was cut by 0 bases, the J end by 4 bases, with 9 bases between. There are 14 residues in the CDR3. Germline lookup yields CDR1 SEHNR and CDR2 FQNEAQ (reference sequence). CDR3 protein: CASSLAQAVYGYTF. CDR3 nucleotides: TGTGCCAGCAGCTTAGCGCAGGCCGTCTATGGCTACACCTTC. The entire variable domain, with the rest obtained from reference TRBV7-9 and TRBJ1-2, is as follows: DTGVSQNPRHKITKRGQNVTFRCDPISEHNRLYWYRQTLGQGPEFLTYFQNEAQLEKSRLLSDRFSAERPKGSFSTLEIQRTEQGDSAMYLCASSLAQAVYGYTFGSGTRLTVV.

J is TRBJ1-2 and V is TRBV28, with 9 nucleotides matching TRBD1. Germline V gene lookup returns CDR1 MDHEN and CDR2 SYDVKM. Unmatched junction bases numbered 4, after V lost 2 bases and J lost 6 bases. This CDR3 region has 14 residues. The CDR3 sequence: CASSLTGQGNGYTF. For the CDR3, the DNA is TGTGCCAGCAGTTTAACGGGACAGGGTAATGGCTACACCTTC.

The CDR3 DNA reads TGTGCCAGCAGTTGGACCCAAGGGGGGGGTGAAAAACTGTTTTTT. Translation gives CASSWTQGGGEKLFF. The genes are TRBV28 and TRBJ1-4; D perhaps matches TRBD1 (6 bases). CDR1 and CDR2 (germline): MDHEN, SYDVKM. Trimming removed 4 bases from V and 7 bases from J, with 16 bases in between. The CDR3 covers 15 residues.

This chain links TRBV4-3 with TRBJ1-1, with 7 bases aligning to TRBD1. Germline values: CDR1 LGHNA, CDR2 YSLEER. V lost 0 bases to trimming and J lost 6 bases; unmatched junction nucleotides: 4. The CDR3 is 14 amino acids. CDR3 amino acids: CASSQDGQGAEAFF. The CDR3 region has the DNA TGCGCCAGCAGCCAAGATGGGCAGGGGGCTGAAGCTTTCTTT.

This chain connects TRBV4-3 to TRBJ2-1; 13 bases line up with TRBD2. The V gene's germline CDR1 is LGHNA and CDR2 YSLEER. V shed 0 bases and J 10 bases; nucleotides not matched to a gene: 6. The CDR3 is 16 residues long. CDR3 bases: TGCGCCAGCAGCCAAGATGGACTAGCGGGAGTGGTGGAGCAGTTCTTC. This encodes CASSQDGLAGVVEQFF.

The CDR3 DNA sequence: TGTGCCAGCAGTTACTCGTCGGACAGGAAAGGCTACACCTTC. Translation gives CASSYSSDRKGYTF. J is TRBJ1-2 and V is TRBV6-6, with TRBD1 identical over 7 bases. The CDR3 consists of 14 residues. Germline trimming cut 0 bases from V and 8 bases from J; bases unmatched to any gene: 6. Germline lookup yields CDR1 MNHNY and CDR2 SVGAGI (reference sequence).

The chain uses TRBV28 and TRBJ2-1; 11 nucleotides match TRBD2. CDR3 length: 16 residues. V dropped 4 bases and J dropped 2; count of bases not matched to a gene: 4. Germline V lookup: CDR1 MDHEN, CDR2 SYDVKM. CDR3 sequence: CASSSPTSGAYNEQFF. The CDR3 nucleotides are TGTGCCAGCAGTTCCCCGACTAGCGGGGCCTACAATGAGCAGTTCTTC.

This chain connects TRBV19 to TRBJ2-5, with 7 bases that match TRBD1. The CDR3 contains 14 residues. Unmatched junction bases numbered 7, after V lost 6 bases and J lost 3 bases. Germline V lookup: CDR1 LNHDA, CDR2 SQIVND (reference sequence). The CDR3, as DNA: TGTGCCAGTAGGGCAAGGGGGCTGGAAGAGACCCAGTACTTC. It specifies CASRARGLEETQYF. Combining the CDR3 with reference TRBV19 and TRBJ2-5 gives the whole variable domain DGGITQSPKYLFRKEGQNVTLSCEQNLNHDAMYWYRQDPGQGLRLIYYSQIVNDFQKGDIAEGYSVSREKKESFPLTVTSAQKNPTAFYLCASRARGLEETQYFGPGTRLLVL.

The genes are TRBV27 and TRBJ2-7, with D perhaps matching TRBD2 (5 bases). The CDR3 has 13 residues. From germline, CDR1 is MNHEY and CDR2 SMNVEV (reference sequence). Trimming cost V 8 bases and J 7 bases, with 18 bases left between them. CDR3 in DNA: TGTGCCAGCGGCGGGCCCGTTCGGGGTGAGCAGTACTTC. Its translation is CASGGPVRGEQYF.

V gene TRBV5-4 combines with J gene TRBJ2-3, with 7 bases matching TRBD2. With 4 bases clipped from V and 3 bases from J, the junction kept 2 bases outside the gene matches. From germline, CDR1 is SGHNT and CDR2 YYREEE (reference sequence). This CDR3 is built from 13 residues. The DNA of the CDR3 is TGTGCCAGCAGCGGGGGGGGTACAGATACGCAGTATTTT. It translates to CASSGGGTDTQYF.

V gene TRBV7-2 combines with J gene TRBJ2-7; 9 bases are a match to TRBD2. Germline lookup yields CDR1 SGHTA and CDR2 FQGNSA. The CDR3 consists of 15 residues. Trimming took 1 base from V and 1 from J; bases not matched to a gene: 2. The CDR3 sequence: CASSLGSGGSYEQYF. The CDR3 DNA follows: TGTGCCAGCAGCTTAGGAAGCGGGGGGTCCTACGAGCAGTACTTC.

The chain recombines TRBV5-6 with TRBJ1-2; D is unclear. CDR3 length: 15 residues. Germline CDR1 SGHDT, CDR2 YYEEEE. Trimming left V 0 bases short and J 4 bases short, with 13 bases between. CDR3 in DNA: TGTGCCAGCAGCTTGGCCGGGAGCCAGGTCTATGGCTACACCTTC. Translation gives CASSLAGSQVYGYTF.

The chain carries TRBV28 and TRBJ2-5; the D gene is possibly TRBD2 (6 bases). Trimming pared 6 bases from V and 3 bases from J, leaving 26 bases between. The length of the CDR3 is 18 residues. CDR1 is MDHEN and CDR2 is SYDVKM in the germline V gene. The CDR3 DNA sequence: TGTGCCAGCAGCCTTGATTGGGTGAAGGAGGGGAGTAAAGAGACCCAGTACTTC. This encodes CASSLDWVKEGSKETQYF.

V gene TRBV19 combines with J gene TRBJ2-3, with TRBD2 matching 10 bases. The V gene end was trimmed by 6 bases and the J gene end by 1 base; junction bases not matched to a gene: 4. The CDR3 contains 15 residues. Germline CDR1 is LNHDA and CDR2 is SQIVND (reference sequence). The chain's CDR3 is CASRKLAGRTDTQYF. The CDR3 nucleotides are TGTGCCAGTAGGAAACTAGCGGGGCGCACAGATACGCAGTATTTT.

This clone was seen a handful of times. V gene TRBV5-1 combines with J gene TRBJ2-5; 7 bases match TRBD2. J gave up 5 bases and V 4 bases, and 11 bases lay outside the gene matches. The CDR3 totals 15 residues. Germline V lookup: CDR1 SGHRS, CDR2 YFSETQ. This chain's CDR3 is CASSGQGGLGETQYF. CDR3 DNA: TGCGCCAGCAGCGGGCAGGGAGGGCTGGGGGAGACCCAGTACTTC.

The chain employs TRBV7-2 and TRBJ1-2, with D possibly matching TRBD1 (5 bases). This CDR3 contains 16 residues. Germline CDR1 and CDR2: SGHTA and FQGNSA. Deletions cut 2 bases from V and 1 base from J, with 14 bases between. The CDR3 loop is CASSLSSGGDNYGYTF. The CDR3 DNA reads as TGTGCCAGCAGCTTATCGTCAGGAGGGGATAACTATGGCTACACCTTC. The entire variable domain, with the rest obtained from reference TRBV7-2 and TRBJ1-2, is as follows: GAGVSQSPSNKVTEKGKDVELRCDPISGHTALYWYRQSLGQGLEFLIYFQGNSAPDKSGLPSDRFSAERTGGSVSTLTIQRTQQEDSAVYLCASSLSSGGDNYGYTFGSGTRLTVV.

For the CDR3, the DNA is TGTGCCAGCAGCTTAGCGAGGGGACAGGGAGACGGCTACACCTTC. It translates to CASSLARGQGDGYTF. The V and J genes are TRBV7-9 and TRBJ1-2; 9 bases are a match to TRBD1. Unmatched junction bases numbered 7, after V lost 0 bases and J lost 8 bases. The germline V gene has CDR1 SEHNR and CDR2 FQNEAQ (reference sequence). The CDR3 length is 15 residues.

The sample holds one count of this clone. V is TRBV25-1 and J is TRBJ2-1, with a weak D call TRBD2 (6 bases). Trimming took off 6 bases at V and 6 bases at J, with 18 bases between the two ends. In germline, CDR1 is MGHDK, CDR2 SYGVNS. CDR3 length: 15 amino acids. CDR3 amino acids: CASSLLVAESNEQFF. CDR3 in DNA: TGTGCCAGCAGCTTACTGGTAGCGGAAAGCAATGAGCAGTTCTTC.